This TCR beta chain was retrieved from a study of Ad26.COV2.S vaccination and SARS-CoV-2 variants. Trimming left V 4 bases short and J 2 bases short, with 15 bases between. The CDR3 runs 15 residues. In germline, CDR1 is SGHRS, CDR2 YFSETQ. The treatment was: around 19 received Ad26.COV2.S at low or high dose, single or two shots; about 5 received placebo; per-sample allocation not given. After the first vaccine or placebo injection, samples were drawn on day 63. Clones were sequenced by immunoSEQ multiplex PCR, and TCRdb holds only the in-frame ones, with some missing. The sample has 430,000 or so clones, 90% seen once.

The origin of this receptor is a person between 18 and 65 years old who received the Ad26.COV2.S COVID-19 vaccine or a placebo. The sequencing used peripheral blood, collected in a trial of Ad26.COV2.S vaccine versus placebo. The V gene is TRBV5-1, the J gene TRBJ2-5; perhaps TRBD1 as D (5 bases). CDR3 sequence (DNA): TGCGCCAGCAGCCCGGTGGGGCAGAAACAAGAGACCCAGTACTTC. Translating gives CASSPVGQKQETQYF.